This T cell receptor beta chain was observed in a study of cytomegalovirus exposure and HLA in healthy donors. Study-level results: Earlier findings revealed that most TCR beta V segments proved productive either about 87% or about 30% of the time.

The PCR had 60 Vbeta and 13 Jbeta primers. Libraries were prepared by immunoSEQ multiplex PCR; TCRdb keeps only in-frame clonotypes and omits some of them. The table has about 130,000 clones, roughly 84% seen once. In regard to this clone: Its specificity is not known.

CDR3 length: 15 residues. Germline assignment: CDR1 MGHDK and CDR2 SYGVNS. V was pared by 2 bases and J by 0 bases, with 9 bases between. All the people who gave samples were healthy bone marrow donors. The rearrangement links TRBV25-1 to TRBJ2-3, with a tentative D call TRBD2 (5 bases). Sequencing was performed on PBMCs. The sequence derives from a man aged 50-60 years in good health and CMV-seronegative. CDR3 sequence (DNA): TGTGCCAGCAGTGAACCGAGGGAAAGCACAGATACGCAGTATTTT. It is translated as CASSEPRESTDTQYF.